This paragraph covers one T cell receptor (beta chain) sequence. TCRdb re-called the 5' RACE reads through MiXCR, storing one row per CDR3 protein. The sample holds some 76,000 distinct CDR3 sequences, roughly an eighth seen once. This entry is derived from a study of early T cells in non-severe SARS-CoV-2 infection. The V end lost 6 bases, the J end lost 8 bases, and 13 bases lay between the germline ends. CDR3 size: 13 residues. From germline, CDR1 is MDHEN and CDR2 SYDVKM. The source is an adult who was a healthcare worker with PCR-confirmed SARS-CoV-2 infection or an uninfected control (not recorded which). The chain has TRBV28 and TRBJ1-4; D remains unclear. The specimen was whole blood. Here the CDR3 reads CASRRSPSEKLFF. CDR3 nucleotide sequence: TGTGCCAGCAGACGCTCACCGTCAGAAAAACTGTTTTTT.